The TCR beta chain under discussion was sequenced for a study of cytomegalovirus exposure and HLA in healthy donors. Regarding the study as a whole: Specificity of a few CMV-associated chains for CMV antigens was verified in vitro. Further analysis was carried out later, and it showed several of the most significant clusters appearing linked to common viral pathogens.

A word on this clone: No antigen is known for it.

Amplification used 60 Vbeta primers and 13 Jbeta primers. Sequencing was performed with immunoSEQ multiplex PCR; in TCRdb, only in-frame clones are kept and a portion is missing. This sample has under 90,000 clones, with around 70% found just once. Unmatched junction bases numbered 5, after V lost 2 bases and J lost 9 bases. The germline V gene encodes CDR1 KGHSY and CDR2 FQNENV. The CDR3 has 13 amino acids. Sequencing was carried out using PBMCs. The sequence derives from a man between 40 and 49 years old in good health and CMV-seropositive. The chain combines TRBV16 with TRBJ1-1; 8 bases fit TRBD1. The CDR3 loop reads CASSQTDRAKAFF. As DNA, the CDR3 is TGTGCCAGCAGCCAAACGGACAGGGCTAAAGCTTTCTTT.